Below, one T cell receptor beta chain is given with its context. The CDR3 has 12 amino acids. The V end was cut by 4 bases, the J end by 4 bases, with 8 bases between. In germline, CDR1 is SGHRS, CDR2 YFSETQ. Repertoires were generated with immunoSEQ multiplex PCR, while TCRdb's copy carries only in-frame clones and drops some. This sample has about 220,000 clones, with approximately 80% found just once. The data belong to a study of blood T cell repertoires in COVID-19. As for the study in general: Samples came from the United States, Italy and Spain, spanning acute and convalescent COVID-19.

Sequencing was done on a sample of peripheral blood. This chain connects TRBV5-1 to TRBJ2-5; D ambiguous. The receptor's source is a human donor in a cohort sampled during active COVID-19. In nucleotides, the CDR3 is TGCGCCAGCAGCCCCCCGGGAGAGACCCAGTACTTC. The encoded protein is CASSPPGETQYF.